This TCR beta chain came from a study of blood T cell repertoires in COVID-19. For the study at large: Donors in the United States, Italy and Spain gave samples during acute or convalescent COVID-19. From T cells, B-cell-depleted T cells, or PBMCs came the material, which was cDNA or gDNA.

Germline V gene sequence: CDR1 LNHDA, CDR2 SQIVND (reference sequence). The CDR3 has 13 amino acids. V was shortened by 5 bases and J by 7 bases, with 14 bases between the two germline ends. The authors' processing: Reference gene primer amplification gave nucleated cell count estimates. Sequenced by immunoSEQ multiplex PCR; TCRdb stores in-frame clones only, minus some. That table is the source of V, J and clone size, and D and trimming were worked out from the DNA. The sample has 100,000 or so clones; more than 75% are singletons. The sequence was collected from a man older than 75 with acute or convalescent COVID-19. The J gene is TRBJ1-2, the V gene TRBV19; D gene ambiguous. The sample comprised peripheral blood. In DNA form, the CDR3 reads TGTGCCAGTAGTGTGACACCCCTTAGTGGCTACACCTTC. Translated, it gives CASSVTPLSGYTF.